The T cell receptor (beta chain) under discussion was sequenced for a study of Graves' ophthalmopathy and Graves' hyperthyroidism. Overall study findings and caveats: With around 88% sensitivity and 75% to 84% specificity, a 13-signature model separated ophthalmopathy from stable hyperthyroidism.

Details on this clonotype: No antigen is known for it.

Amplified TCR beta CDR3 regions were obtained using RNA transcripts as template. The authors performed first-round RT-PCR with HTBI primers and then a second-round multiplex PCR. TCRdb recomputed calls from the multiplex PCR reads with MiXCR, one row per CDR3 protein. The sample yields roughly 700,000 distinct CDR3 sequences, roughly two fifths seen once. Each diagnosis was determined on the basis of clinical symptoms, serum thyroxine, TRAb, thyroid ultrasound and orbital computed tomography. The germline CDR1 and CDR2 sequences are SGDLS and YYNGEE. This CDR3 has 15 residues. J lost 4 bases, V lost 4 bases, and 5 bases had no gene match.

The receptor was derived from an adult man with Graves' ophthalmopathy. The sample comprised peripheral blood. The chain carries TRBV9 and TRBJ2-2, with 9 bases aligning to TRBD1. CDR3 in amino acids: CASSQTGGGTGELFF. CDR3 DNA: TGTGCCAGCAGCCAGACAGGGGGTGGCACCGGGGAGCTGTTTTTT.